This TCR beta chain was obtained from a study of early T cells in non-severe SARS-CoV-2 infection. Across the whole study: The authors sequenced bulk RNA from unsorted whole blood, leaving chains unpaired.

Overall study results and limits: Anti-spike CD8 responses were favored in VDJdb matching, and private and CD4 specificities were missed.

This CDR3 region has 15 residues. The V gene's germline CDR1 is DFQATT and CDR2 SNEGSKA (reference sequence). V shed 3 bases and J shed 0 bases, with 9 bases lying between them. cDNA molecules, individually, were tagged with unique molecular identifiers. TCRdb reanalysed the 5' RACE reads using MiXCR and keeps one entry per CDR3 protein. Here the sample spans about 60,000 distinct CDR3 sequences, around 13% being singletons. This clonotype was detected a few times. Its antigen is still unknown. The chain carries TRBV20-1 and TRBJ2-6; no clear D. The sequence was collected from an adult who was a healthcare worker with PCR-confirmed SARS-CoV-2 infection or an uninfected control (not recorded which). Sequencing used whole blood. CDR3 nucleotide sequence: TGCAGTGCTAGGTCCGGGTCCTCTGGGGCCAACGTCCTGACTTTC. Translating it yields CSARSGSSGANVLTF.